The sequence of this TCR beta chain was determined in a study of T cell responses to AZD1222 COVID-19 vaccine. Notes on the study in general: Regions left unmutated in variants are reportedly the target of nearly half of spike-specific TCRs.

The table came from immunoSEQ multiplex PCR; TCRdb's copy has only in-frame clones and leaves some out. The sample shows 75,000 to 100,000 clones, around 89% of them seen only once. Comments on this clone: What it binds is not known.

Germline CDR1 and CDR2: MGHRA and YSYEKL. The ends lost 0 bases at V and 9 bases at J; junction bases unmatched: 2. The CDR3 runs 14 residues. The V gene is TRBV4-1, the J gene TRBJ2-1, with 10 positions matching TRBD2. The sequence was obtained from an adult in good health. Sequencing was performed on peripheral blood, taken on day 0 of AZD1222 vaccination. CDR3 amino acids: CASSQDQREGEQFF. The CDR3 nucleotides read TGCGCCAGCAGCCAAGATCAGCGGGAGGGTGAGCAGTTCTTC.